These T cell receptor beta chains were read from a single sample in a study of cytomegalovirus exposure and HLA in healthy donors. Assay used: immunoSEQ multiplex PCR; TCRdb lists only in-frame clones, some missing. Of some 120,000 clones in the sample, roughly 9.9% are singletons; the top ten hold around 3%. The sample was PBMCs. The receptor source for this set is a man between 25 and 39 years old in good health and CMV-seronegative. Both conserved end residues are part of each CDR3. Each record gives: V gene, J gene, CDR3 length, clone size, D gene, CDR3 DNA, CDR3 protein. A D gene is named only where the DNA matches it firmly. Clone size, where shown, is once, few, many, or a class for clones that have expanded.

TRBV4-1	TRBJ1-2	16	NA	TRBD1	TGCGCCAGCAGCCAAGATCCGGCGAGCAGGGGGCATGACTACACCTTC	CASSQDPASRGHDYTF
TRBV29-1	TRBJ2-1	14	NA	NA	TGCAGCGTTGAAGAGGGGAGGCGTATCAATGAGCAGTTCTTC	CSVEEGRRINEQFF
TRBV30	TRBJ1-6	15	NA	NA	TGTGCCTGGAGGAAAACAGGGTCCGGTAATTCACCCCTCCACTTT	CAWRKTGSGNSPLHF
TRBV29-1	TRBJ2-7	13	few	TRBD2	TGCAGCGTTGAAGGTGGGAGGGCCTACGAGCAGTACTTC	CSVEGGRAYEQYF
TRBV12-5	TRBJ2-5	13	NA	TRBD1	TGTGCTAGTACAGGGGGCAACCAAGAGACCCAGTACTTC	CASTGGNQETQYF
TRBV2	TRBJ2-2	15	NA	TRBD1	TGTGCCAGCAGTACAGGGGGTGCGGTGACCGGGGAGCTGTTTTTT	CASSTGGAVTGELFF
TRBV12-5	TRBJ2-3	12	NA	NA	TGTGCTAGTGGTTTTATCACAGATACGCAGTATTTT	CASGFITDTQYF
TRBV10-3	TRBJ1-2	12	NA	NA	TGTGCCATCAGTGAAGGGGGATATGGCTACACCTTC	CAISEGGYGYTF
TRBV19	TRBJ1-1	12	NA	NA	TGTGCCAGTAGTATAGGGCGGGGACGAGCTTTCTTT	CASSIGRGRAFF
TRBV7-7	TRBJ2-5	14	few	NA	TGTGCTAGCAGCTTAGTCCCAGCGCAAGAGACCCAGTACTTC	CASSLVPAQETQYF
TRBV5-1	TRBJ2-7	13	few	NA	TGCGCCAGCAGCTTGGATCTCCCCTACGAGCAGTACTTC	CASSLDLPYEQYF
TRBV5-6	TRBJ1-2	14	few	TRBD1	TGTGCCAGCAGCACGCCCGGGACAGGTTATGGCTACACCTTC	CASSTPGTGYGYTF
TRBV19	TRBJ2-3	14	few	TRBD2	TGTGCCAGTAGTATGGCGGGAGAATACGATACGCAGTATTTT	CASSMAGEYDTQYF
TRBV27	TRBJ2-7	15	NA	TRBD1	TGTGCCAGCAGCCTTTCCGGGACAGTATCCTACGAGCAGTACTTC	CASSLSGTVSYEQYF
TRBV18	TRBJ2-2	14	few	NA	TGTGCCAGCTCATACTCGACGGAGAGCGGGGAGCTGTTTTTT	CASSYSTESGELFF
TRBV7-9	TRBJ2-3	15	NA	TRBD2	TGTGCCAGCAGCTTAGGCCTAGCGGGCACAGATACGCAGTATTTT	CASSLGLAGTDTQYF
TRBV5-1	TRBJ2-3	17	NA	NA	TGCGCCAGCAGCTTGGTTGTGTCCGCGGGGGCCCAAGATACGCAGTATTTT	CASSLVVSAGAQDTQYF
TRBV2	TRBJ2-1	16	NA	TRBD2	TGTGCCAGTAAGAGGGAGGGTTTTAGCTCCTACAATGAGCAGTTCTTC	CASKREGFSSYNEQFF
TRBV7-3	TRBJ1-5	15	NA	NA	TGTGCCAGCAGCTTAACCGGGAGCACCGGTGAGCACCAGCATTTT	CASSLTGSTGEHQHF
TRBV19	TRBJ2-2	15	NA	TRBD2	TGTGCCAGCCACCGGGGACTAGGATTAACCGGGGAGCTGTTTTTT	CASHRGLGLTGELFF
TRBV2	TRBJ2-1	14	NA	TRBD1	TGTGCCAGCACCGGGGACAGGGCCTACAATGAGCAGTTCTTC	CASTGDRAYNEQFF
TRBV5-1	TRBJ1-5	18	NA	NA	TGCGCCAGCAGCCCAACCCCTTCAGGCCAAGGAAACAATCAGCCCCAGCATTTT	CASSPTPSGQGNNQPQHF
TRBV29-1	TRBJ1-6	13	NA	NA	TGCAGCGTTGGGGGGGGACCTAATTCACCCCTCCACTTT	CSVGGGPNSPLHF
TRBV5-1	TRBJ2-1	15	many	TRBD2	TGCGCCAGCAGTTCTAGCGGGAGCTCTTACAATGAGCAGTTCTTC	CASSSSGSSYNEQFF
TRBV5-1	TRBJ2-7	16	NA	TRBD2	TGCGCCAGCAGCCTCGGGACTAGCGGGAGGTCCTACGAGCAGTACTTC	CASSLGTSGRSYEQYF
TRBV6-1	TRBJ1-1	14	few	NA	TGTGCCAGCAGTGACGGGGGGGCGAACACTGAAGCTTTCTTT	CASSDGGANTEAFF